Reported below is one TCR beta chain. Trimming at V came to 5 bases and at J to 2 bases, leaving 6 bases not matched to a gene. The germline V gene encodes CDR1 SGHRS and CDR2 YFSETQ. This CDR3 spans 14 amino acids. The data were obtained in a study of blood T cell repertoires in COVID-19. Clones were read by immunoSEQ multiplex PCR, and TCRdb kept only the in-frame ones, dropping some. The table shows roughly 320,000 clones, with roughly 85% occurring only once. The TCR comes from a human donor in a cohort sampled during active COVID-19. The gene calls are TRBV5-1 and TRBJ2-7, with 8 bases identical to TRBD2. The sample comprised peripheral blood. The CDR3 region is CASRKAGGTYEQYF. The CDR3 nucleotides are TGCGCCAGCAGGAAGGCGGGGGGTACCTACGAGCAGTACTTC.